The next 3 T cell receptor beta chains were all read from a single sample in a study of T cell responses to AZD1222 COVID-19 vaccine. Method: immunoSEQ multiplex PCR; TCRdb's copy keeps in-frame clones and lacks some. The sample lists under 300,000 clones, over 90% occurring once. The source was peripheral blood, collected on day 0 of AZD1222 vaccination. These TCRs come from an adult in good health.

The chain links TRBV7-3 to TRBJ1-1; TRBD1 aligns across 8 bases. This CDR3 is built from 18 residues. Germline V CDR1 and CDR2: SGHTA, FQGTGA. V dropped 0 bases and J dropped 2; count of bases not matched to a gene: 11. CDR3 region: CASSLTGPGTGLNTEAFF. CDR3 nucleotides: TGTGCCAGCAGCTTAACGGGCCCCGGGACAGGACTAAACACTGAAGCTTTCTTT.

The chain uses TRBV27 and TRBJ1-2; TRBD1 matches 7 bases. With 6 bases clipped from V and 4 bases from J, the junction kept 11 bases outside the gene matches. The CDR3 extends over 15 amino acids. CDR1 is MNHEY and CDR2 is SMNVEV in the germline V gene (reference sequence). In nucleotides, the CDR3 is TGTGCCAGCAGAAGGACAGGCGGAGAAGTCTATGGCTACACCTTC. It specifies CASRRTGGEVYGYTF.

This chain connects TRBV28 to TRBJ1-2, with TRBD1 matching over 12 bases. Germline V gene sequence: CDR1 MDHEN, CDR2 SYDVKM. J gave up 7 bases and V 6 bases, and 6 bases lay outside the gene matches. The CDR3 length is 14 residues. The CDR3 nucleotides are TGTGCCAGCAGCCTGGGACAGGGGGCAGGTGGCTACACCTTC. This gives the protein CASSLGQGAGGYTF.